Listed below are T cell receptor beta chains from one sample, sequenced in a study of blood T cell repertoires in COVID-19. Produced via immunoSEQ multiplex PCR; TCRdb's table is partial and in-frame only. The sample holds 150,000 or so clones, roughly 91% seen once. Material: peripheral blood. These receptors all stem from a man between 18 and 29 years old with acute or convalescent COVID-19. The CDR3 runs from the conserved cysteine through the conserved F or W. The D gene is left open where the match is weak. The listing skips clone size in some rows; elsewhere it reads once, few, many or a size class.

cdr3_length	d_call	clone_size	v_call	j_call	cdr3_nt	cdr3_aa
13	.	.	TRBV30	TRBJ1-1	TGTGCCTGGATTGGGCAGGCTAACACTGAAGCTTTCTTT	CAWIGQANTEAFF
18	.	.	TRBV12-2	TRBJ2-6	TGTGCAAGTCGCTCGTTTAGACTGGACAGGGCCGGGGCCAACGTCCTGACTTTC	CASRSFRLDRAGANVLTF
16	TRBD1	.	TRBV5-1	TRBJ2-5	TGCGCCAGCAGCACAGCCGGGACAGGGGGCCGAGAGACCCAGTACTTC	CASSTAGTGGRETQYF
12	.	.	TRBV12-3/TRBV12-4	TRBJ2-7	TGTGCCAGCAGTTTATCCGCCTACGAGCAGTACTTC	CASSLSAYEQYF
13	.	.	TRBV4-1	TRBJ2-3	TGCGCCAGCAGCCAACTAGGCACAGATACGCAGTATTTT	CASSQLGTDTQYF
14	.	.	TRBV5-1	TRBJ1-4	TGCGCCAGCAGCCGAGACCGACAGAATGAAAAACTGTTTTTT	CASSRDRQNEKLFF
15	TRBD2	.	TRBV5-1	TRBJ2-1	TGCGCCAGCAGCTCCGGACTAGCGGGGAACAATGAGCAGTTCTTC	CASSSGLAGNNEQFF
16	TRBD2	.	TRBV25-1	TRBJ2-1	TGTGCCAGCAGTGAAACTAGCGGGAGGGCCTACAATGAGCAGTTCTTC	CASSETSGRAYNEQFF
12	.	once	TRBV19	TRBJ1-2	TGTGCCAGTAGTATTGAGCGCTATGGCTACACCTTC	CASSIERYGYTF
14	.	.	TRBV19	TRBJ1-5	TGTGCCAGTAGGACCGGACAGTTCAATCAGCCCCAGCATTTT	CASRTGQFNQPQHF
14	.	few	TRBV11-2	TRBJ2-7	TGTGCCAGCAGCTTAGGTCGGGGAACCTACGAGCAGTACTTC	CASSLGRGTYEQYF
16	.	.	TRBV20-1	TRBJ2-3	TGCAGTGCTAGTGTTTTAGCGTCTACCCCCTTAGATACGCAGTATTTT	CSASVLASTPLDTQYF
16	TRBD1	.	TRBV5-1	TRBJ1-5	TGCGCCAGCAGCTTGGGGACAGGGGCTCATAATCAGCCCCAGCATTTT	CASSLGTGAHNQPQHF
14	.	.	TRBV7-9	TRBJ1-1	TGTGCCAGCAGCCGGGGACACCCGAACACTGAAGCTTTCTTT	CASSRGHPNTEAFF
17	TRBD2	.	TRBV3-1/TRBV3-2	TRBJ2-3	TGTGCCAGCAGCTTTTATTCGAGCGGGGGGGCCGGAGATACGCAGTATTTT	CASSFYSSGGAGDTQYF
14	.	.	TRBV6-6	TRBJ1-4	TGTGCCAGCAGTCTAGGGGGTGTGGGTGAAAAACTGTTTTTT	CASSLGGVGEKLFF
15	TRBD2	.	TRBV4-2	TRBJ2-7	TGTGCCAGCAGCCCCCTTACTAGCGGGAGCTACGAGCAGTACTTC	CASSPLTSGSYEQYF
15	TRBD1	.	TRBV5-6	TRBJ1-1	TGTGCCAGCAGCCTGCTGACAGGGGGGACAACTGAAGCTTTCTTT	CASSLLTGGTTEAFF
15	.	.	TRBV19	TRBJ2-1	TGTGCCAGTAGTATCGGAACCAGCGGGCGGTATGAGCAGTTCTTC	CASSIGTSGRYEQFF
15	TRBD1	.	TRBV3-1/TRBV3-2	TRBJ1-5	TGTGCCAGCAGCCGGACAGGAAATAGCAATCAGCCCCAGCATTTT	CASSRTGNSNQPQHF
15	TRBD2	.	TRBV19	TRBJ2-1	TGTGCCAGTAGTACGACTAGCGGGGGAACCAATGAGCAGTTCTTC	CASSTTSGGTNEQFF
14	.	.	TRBV4-1	TRBJ1-2	TGCGCCAGCAGCCTACCCTTAACAGGTAGAGGCTACACCTTC	CASSLPLTGRGYTF
13	.	few	TRBV7-9	TRBJ2-3	TGTGCCGCGGGGCGGGATGGCACAGATACGCAGTATTTT	CAAGRDGTDTQYF
14	TRBD1	.	TRBV11-2	TRBJ1-1	TGTGCCAGCAGCTCCTTGGACAGGGTCACTGAAGCTTTCTTT	CASSSLDRVTEAFF
14	TRBD2	.	TRBV6-5	TRBJ2-1	TGTGCCAGCAGTTACTCTGGGAGGGATCATGAGCAGTTCTTC	CASSYSGRDHEQFF
16	.	.	TRBV30	TRBJ1-4	TGTGCCTGGAGCGTCAGGGCATTTGCAACTAATGAAAAACTGTTTTTT	CAWSVRAFATNEKLFF
17	TRBD1	.	TRBV27	TRBJ2-7	TGTGCCAGCAGTACTCCTCTCGACAGGGGGGACTCCTACGAGCAGTACTTC	CASSTPLDRGDSYEQYF
13	.	.	TRBV7-8	TRBJ2-5	TGTGCCAGCAGCTTCCGACTCTCTAACCATTCGCACTTC	CASSFRLSNHSHF
14	.	.	TRBV9	TRBJ1-1	TGTGCCAGCAGCGCTGGAGTAGTTGGGACTGAAGCTTTCTTT	CASSAGVVGTEAFF
18	TRBD2	.	TRBV19	TRBJ2-1	TGTGCCAGTAGTATAGATAGGACTAGCGGGAGTTCCTACAATGAGCAGTTCTTC	CASSIDRTSGSSYNEQFF
16	TRBD1	.	TRBV5-5	TRBJ2-7	TGTGCCAGCAGCCTTGACATCGGACAGGGGTTGTACGAGCAGTACTTC	CASSLDIGQGLYEQYF
12	TRBD1	.	TRBV5-4	TRBJ1-1	TGTGCCAGCAGCCCTGGGACAGCTGAAGCTTTCTTT	CASSPGTAEAFF
18	TRBD1	.	TRBV27	TRBJ1-6	TGTGCCAGCAGTGGGACAGGAGCCTCTTCCGTGTCAGTCGGACCCCTCCACTTT	CASSGTGASSVSVGPLHF
13	TRBD1	.	TRBV30	TRBJ1-1	TGTGCCTGCCGGGACAGGGGAAACACTGAAGCTTTCTTT	CACRDRGNTEAFF
17	.	.	TRBV11-2	TRBJ1-2	TGTGCCAGCAGCTTAGGCGGCAGGGTTTATGGACCTTATGGCTACACCTTC	CASSLGGRVYGPYGYTF
15	TRBD1	once	TRBV4-2	TRBJ1-3	TGTGCCAGCAGCCAAACCCGGAGGGGGCTAAACACCATATATTTT	CASSQTRRGLNTIYF
17	TRBD2	.	TRBV4-1	TRBJ2-2	TGCGCCAGCAGCACTGCTAGCGGCAATTCGAACACCGGGGAGCTGTTTTTT	CASSTASGNSNTGELFF
16	.	few	TRBV6-6	TRBJ2-7	TGTGCCAGCAGCCCCAACGACGTTGGAGGGGGCGTCGAGCAGTACTTC	CASSPNDVGGGVEQYF
15	.	.	TRBV6-5	TRBJ1-3	TGTGCCAGCAGTTACAGTCCAGGGGAAGGAAACACCATATATTTT	CASSYSPGEGNTIYF
15	.	.	TRBV6-5	TRBJ2-1	TGTGCCAGCAGTTACTCCGGGACACTACACAATGAGCAGTTCTTC	CASSYSGTLHNEQFF
15	TRBD1	.	TRBV7-9	TRBJ2-7	TGTGCCAGCAGCTTAGTGGGGACAGGGCTTCGCGAGCAGTACTTC	CASSLVGTGLREQYF
15	.	.	TRBV7-8	TRBJ1-3	TGTGCCAGCAGCCCGAGCCGGGATTCAGGAAACACCATATATTTT	CASSPSRDSGNTIYF
19	TRBD2	.	TRBV5-1	TRBJ2-4	TGCGCCAGCAGCTTGGGACTAGCGGGGGGAATATTAGCCAAAAACATTCAGTACTTC	CASSLGLAGGILAKNIQYF
14	.	.	TRBV6-5	TRBJ1-1	TGTGCCAGCAGTCCCCAGGGATTGAACACTGAAGCTTTCTTT	CASSPQGLNTEAFF
15	.	.	TRBV5-6	TRBJ1-4	TGTGCCAGCAGCTTGGCAGGGGCCCTCTATGAAAAACTGTTTTTT	CASSLAGALYEKLFF
17	TRBD2	.	TRBV9	TRBJ2-5	TGTGCCAGCAGCGTAGCTAGGACTAGCGGGGGACAAGAGACCCAGTACTTC	CASSVARTSGGQETQYF
14	.	.	TRBV29-1	TRBJ2-2	TGCAGCGTTGAGTCATACAGGGACACCGGGGAGCTGTTTTTT	CSVESYRDTGELFF
14	TRBD1	.	TRBV6-5	TRBJ1-5	TGTGCCAGCAGGACAGGGCCCGACGCTGGGCCCCAGCATTTT	CASRTGPDAGPQHF
19	TRBD1	.	TRBV11-3	TRBJ2-6	TGTGCCAGCAGCATCCGGGACAGGGGGCTCGATCGTGGGGCCAACGTCCTGACTTTC	CASSIRDRGLDRGANVLTF
12	.	.	TRBV25-1	TRBJ1-1	TGTGCCAGCAGGCCGGGGAGCACTGAAGCTTTCTTT	CASRPGSTEAFF
14	TRBD1	few	TRBV5-1	TRBJ1-2	TGCGCCAGCAGCTTCGAACAGGGGGCAGATGGCTACACCTTC	CASSFEQGADGYTF
15	TRBD1	once	TRBV19	TRBJ1-2	TGTGCCAGTAGTATAGGGACAGGCAGCGGCTATGGCTACACCTTC	CASSIGTGSGYGYTF
16	.	.	TRBV23-1	TRBJ1-5	TGCGCCAGCAGTCAATTCCGTGGTGAGAGCAATCAGCCCCAGCATTTT	CASSQFRGESNQPQHF